This T cell receptor beta chain was obtained from a study of Graves' ophthalmopathy and Graves' hyperthyroidism. In the study overall: Hyperthyroidism showing no ophthalmopathy within 18 months of follow-up was stable.

CDR3 regions of TCR beta were amplified from RNA transcripts. RT-PCR was first run with HTBI primers, then multiplex PCR in a second round. MiXCR, applied by TCRdb to the multiplex PCR reads, yields one record per CDR3 protein. Of over a million distinct CDR3 sequences detected, about 36% appear once; the ten largest clones hold approximately 10%. This clonotype has a handful of counts. Its cognate antigen is unknown. Trimming took off 7 bases at V and 0 bases at J, with 19 bases between the two ends. The CDR3 runs to 16 residues. Germline V CDR1 and CDR2: MNHNS, SASEGT. Hyperthyroidism patients, all newly diagnosed, had under 2 months' duration and ages of 18 to 65. Study outcomes and limitations: The model achieved roughly 69% sensitivity and 72.22% specificity for ophthalmopathy progression.

This chain connects TRBV6-1 to TRBJ2-7; TRBD2 is a possible D gene (5 bases). Source material: peripheral blood or thyroid tissue (not recorded which). The receptor was isolated from an adult man with Graves' hyperthyroidism. The CDR3 protein is CASTLGILRSSYEQYF. The CDR3 region has the DNA TGTGCCAGCACACTAGGGATACTGAGGAGCTCCTACGAGCAGTACTTC.